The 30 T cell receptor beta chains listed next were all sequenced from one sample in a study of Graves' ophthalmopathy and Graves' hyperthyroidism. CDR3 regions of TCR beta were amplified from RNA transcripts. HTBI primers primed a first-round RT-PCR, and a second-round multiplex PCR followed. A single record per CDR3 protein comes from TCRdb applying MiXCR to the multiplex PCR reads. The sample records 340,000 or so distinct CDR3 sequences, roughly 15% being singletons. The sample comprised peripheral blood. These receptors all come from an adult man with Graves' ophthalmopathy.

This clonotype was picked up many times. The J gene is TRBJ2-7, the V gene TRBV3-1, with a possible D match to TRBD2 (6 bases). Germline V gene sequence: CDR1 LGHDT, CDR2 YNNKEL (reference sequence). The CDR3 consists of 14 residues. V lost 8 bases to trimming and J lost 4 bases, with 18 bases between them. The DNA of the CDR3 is TGTGCCAGCGGGACTCGAGGCAGGGCGTACGAGCAGTACTTC. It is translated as CASGTRGRAYEQYF.

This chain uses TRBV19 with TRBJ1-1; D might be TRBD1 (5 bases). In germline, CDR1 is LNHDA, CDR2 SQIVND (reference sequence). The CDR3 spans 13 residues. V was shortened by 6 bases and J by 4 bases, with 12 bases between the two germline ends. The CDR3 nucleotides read TGTGCCAGTAGGGAGGGGCTAAGCACTGAAGCTTTCTTT. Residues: CASREGLSTEAFF.

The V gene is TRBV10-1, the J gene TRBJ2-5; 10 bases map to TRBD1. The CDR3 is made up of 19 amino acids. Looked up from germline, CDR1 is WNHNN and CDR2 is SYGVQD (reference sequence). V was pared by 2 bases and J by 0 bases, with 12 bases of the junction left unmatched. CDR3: CASSEGGGTGQGHQETQYF. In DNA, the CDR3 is TGCGCCAGCAGTGAGGGGGGTGGTACGGGACAGGGGCACCAAGAGACCCAGTACTTC.

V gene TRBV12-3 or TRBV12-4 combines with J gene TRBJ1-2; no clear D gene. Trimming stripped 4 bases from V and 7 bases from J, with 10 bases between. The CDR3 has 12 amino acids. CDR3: CASSSDWVGYTF. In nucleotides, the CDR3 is TGTGCCAGCAGTTCCGATTGGGTTGGCTACACCTTC.

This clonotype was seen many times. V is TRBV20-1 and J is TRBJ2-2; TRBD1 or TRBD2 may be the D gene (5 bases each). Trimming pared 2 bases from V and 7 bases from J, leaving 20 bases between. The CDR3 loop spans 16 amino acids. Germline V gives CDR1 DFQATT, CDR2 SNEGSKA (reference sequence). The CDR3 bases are TGCAGTGCTAGAAAAGTTCCCGGGAAGCAGGGCGGGGAGCTGTTTTTT. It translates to CSARKVPGKQGGELFF.

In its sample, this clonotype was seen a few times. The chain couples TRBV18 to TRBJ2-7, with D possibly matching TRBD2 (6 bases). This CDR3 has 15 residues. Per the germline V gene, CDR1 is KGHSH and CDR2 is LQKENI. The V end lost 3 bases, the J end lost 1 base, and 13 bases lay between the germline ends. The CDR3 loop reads CASSPELGGSYEQYF. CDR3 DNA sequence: TGTGCCAGCTCACCGGAATTGGGGGGATCCTACGAGCAGTACTTC.

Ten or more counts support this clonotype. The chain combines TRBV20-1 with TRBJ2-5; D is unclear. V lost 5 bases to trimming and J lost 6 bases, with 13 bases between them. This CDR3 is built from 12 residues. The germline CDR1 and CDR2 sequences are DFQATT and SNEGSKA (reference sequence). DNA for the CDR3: TGCAGTGCTTCCAGCCGGGCCAAGACCCAGTACTTC. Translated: CSASSRAKTQYF.

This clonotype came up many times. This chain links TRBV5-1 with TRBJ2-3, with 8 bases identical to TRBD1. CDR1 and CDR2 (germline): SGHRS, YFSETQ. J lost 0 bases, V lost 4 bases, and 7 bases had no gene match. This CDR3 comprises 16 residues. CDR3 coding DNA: TGCGCCAGCAGCCTTCAGGGGGCATCTAGCACAGATACGCAGTATTTT. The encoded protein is CASSLQGASSTDTQYF.

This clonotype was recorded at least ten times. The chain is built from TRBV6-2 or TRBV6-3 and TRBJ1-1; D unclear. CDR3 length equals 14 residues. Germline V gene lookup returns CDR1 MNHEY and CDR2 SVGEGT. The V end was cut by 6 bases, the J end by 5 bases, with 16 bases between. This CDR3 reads CASSRMEEWTEAFF. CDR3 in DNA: TGTGCCAGCAGCCGTATGGAGGAATGGACTGAAGCTTTCTTT.

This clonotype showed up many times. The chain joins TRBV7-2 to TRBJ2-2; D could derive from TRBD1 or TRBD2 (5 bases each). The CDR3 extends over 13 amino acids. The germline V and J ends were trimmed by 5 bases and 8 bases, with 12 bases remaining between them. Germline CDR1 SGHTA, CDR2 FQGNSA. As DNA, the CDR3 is TGTGCCAGCAGCCGGGACCGTCTGGGGGAGCTGTTTTTT. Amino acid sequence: CASSRDRLGELFF.

CDR3 in amino acids: CASSLEAGATYEQYF. The CDR3 bases are TGTGCCAGCAGTCTGGAAGCGGGAGCAACCTACGAGCAGTACTTC. This sequence joins TRBV6-2 or TRBV6-3 and TRBJ2-7; 8 bases match TRBD2. V shed 5 bases and J 2 bases; nucleotides not matched to a gene: 8. The germline CDR1 and CDR2 sequences are MNHEY and SVGEGT. The CDR3 is 15 amino acids.

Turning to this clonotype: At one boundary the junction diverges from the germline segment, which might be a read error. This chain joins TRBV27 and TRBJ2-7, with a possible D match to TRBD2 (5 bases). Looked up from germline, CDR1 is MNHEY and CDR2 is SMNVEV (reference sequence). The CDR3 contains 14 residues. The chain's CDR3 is CASSLEGRAHEQCF. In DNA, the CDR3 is TGTGCCAGCAGTCTAGAGGGAAGGGCCCACGAGCAGTGCTTC.

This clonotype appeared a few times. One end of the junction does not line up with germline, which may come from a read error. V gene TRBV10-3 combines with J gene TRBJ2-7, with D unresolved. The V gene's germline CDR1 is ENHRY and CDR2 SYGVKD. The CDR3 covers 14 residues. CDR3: CATNRVTKAYEQSF. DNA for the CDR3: TGTGCCACGAACCGGGTCACAAAGGCCTACGAGCAGTCCTTC.

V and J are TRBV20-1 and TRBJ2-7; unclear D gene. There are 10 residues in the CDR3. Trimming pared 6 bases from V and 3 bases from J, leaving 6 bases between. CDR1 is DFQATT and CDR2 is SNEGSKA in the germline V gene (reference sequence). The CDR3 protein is CSAQLYEQYF. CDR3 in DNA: TGCAGTGCACAACTCTACGAGCAGTACTTC.

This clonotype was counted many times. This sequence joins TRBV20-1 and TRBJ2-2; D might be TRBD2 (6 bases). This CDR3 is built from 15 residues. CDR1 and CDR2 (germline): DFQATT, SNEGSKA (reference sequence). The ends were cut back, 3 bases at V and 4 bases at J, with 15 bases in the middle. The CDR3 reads CSASSRGISTGELFF. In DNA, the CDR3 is TGCAGTGCTAGCTCTCGGGGGATCTCCACCGGGGAGCTGTTTTTT.

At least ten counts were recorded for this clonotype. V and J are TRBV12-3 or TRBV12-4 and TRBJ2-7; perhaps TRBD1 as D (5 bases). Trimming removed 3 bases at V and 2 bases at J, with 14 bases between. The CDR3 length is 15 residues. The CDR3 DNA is TGTGCCAGCAGTTTCAGTTCAGGGTTACCCTACGAGCAGTACTTC. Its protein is CASSFSSGLPYEQYF.

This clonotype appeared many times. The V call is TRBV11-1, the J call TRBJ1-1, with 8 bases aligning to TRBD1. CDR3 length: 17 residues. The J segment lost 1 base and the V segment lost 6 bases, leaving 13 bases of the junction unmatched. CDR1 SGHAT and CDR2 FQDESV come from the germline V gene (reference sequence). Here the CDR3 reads CASSQRGTGLSNTEAFF. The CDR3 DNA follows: TGTGCCAGCAGTCAAAGGGGGACAGGACTCTCGAACACTGAAGCTTTCTTT.

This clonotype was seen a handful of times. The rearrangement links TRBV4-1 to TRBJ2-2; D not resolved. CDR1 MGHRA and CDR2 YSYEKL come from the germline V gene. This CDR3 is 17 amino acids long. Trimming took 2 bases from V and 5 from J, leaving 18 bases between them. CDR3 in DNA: TGCGCCAGCAGCCAAAATTTCCCCGTTCATAGAACCGGGGAGCTGTTTTTT. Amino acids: CASSQNFPVHRTGELFF.

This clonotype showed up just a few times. The CDR3 nucleotides read TGTGCCACAAGCGGGGGGGCATCCGGGGAGCTGTTTTTT. This translates into CATSGGASGELFF. The chain couples TRBV19 to TRBJ2-2; 10 positions match TRBD2. In germline, CDR1 is LNHDA, CDR2 SQIVND (reference sequence). This CDR3 spans 13 amino acids. The V and J ends lost 10 bases and 6 bases, in that order; junction bases with no gene match: 5.

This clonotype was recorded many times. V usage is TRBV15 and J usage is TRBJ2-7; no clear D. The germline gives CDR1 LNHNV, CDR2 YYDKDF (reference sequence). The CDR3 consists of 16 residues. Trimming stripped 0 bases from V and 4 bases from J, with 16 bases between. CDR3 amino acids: CATSRDGGIWSYEQYF. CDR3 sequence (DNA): TGTGCCACCAGCAGAGATGGTGGCATCTGGTCATACGAGCAGTACTTC.

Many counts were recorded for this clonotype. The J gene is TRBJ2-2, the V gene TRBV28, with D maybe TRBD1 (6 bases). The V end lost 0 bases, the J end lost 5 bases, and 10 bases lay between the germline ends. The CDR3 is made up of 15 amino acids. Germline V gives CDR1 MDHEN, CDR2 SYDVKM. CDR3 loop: CASSLWGAVTGELFF. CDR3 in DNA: TGTGCCAGCAGTTTATGGGGGGCCGTTACCGGGGAGCTGTTTTTT.

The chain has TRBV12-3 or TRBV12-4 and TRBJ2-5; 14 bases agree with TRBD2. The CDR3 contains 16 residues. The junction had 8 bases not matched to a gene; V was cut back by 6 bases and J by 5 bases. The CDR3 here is CASSPTSGGASETQYF. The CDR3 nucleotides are TGTGCCAGCAGCCCGACTAGCGGGGGGGCCTCGGAGACCCAGTACTTC.

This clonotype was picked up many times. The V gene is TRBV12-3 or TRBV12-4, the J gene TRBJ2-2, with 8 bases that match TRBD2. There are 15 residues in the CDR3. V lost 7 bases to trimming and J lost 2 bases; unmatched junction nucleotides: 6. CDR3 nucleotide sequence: TGTGCCAGCACCTATAGCGGGGTTAACACCGGGGAGCTGTTTTTT. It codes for CASTYSGVNTGELFF.

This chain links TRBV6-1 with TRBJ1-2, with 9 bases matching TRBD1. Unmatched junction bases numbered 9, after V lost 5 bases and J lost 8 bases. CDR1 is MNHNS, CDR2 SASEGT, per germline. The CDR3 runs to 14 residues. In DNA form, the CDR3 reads TGTGCCAGCAGTCAGACAGGGGGTGGTTTCGGCTACACCTTC. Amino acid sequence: CASSQTGGGFGYTF.

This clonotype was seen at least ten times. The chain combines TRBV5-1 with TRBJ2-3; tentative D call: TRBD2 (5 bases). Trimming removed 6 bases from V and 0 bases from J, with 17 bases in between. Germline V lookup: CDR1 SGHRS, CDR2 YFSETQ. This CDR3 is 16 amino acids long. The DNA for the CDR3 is TGCGCCAGCACCAGCGGTAGCACATTTAGCACAGATACGCAGTATTTT. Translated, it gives CASTSGSTFSTDTQYF. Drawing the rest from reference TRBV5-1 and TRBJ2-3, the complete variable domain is KAGVTQTPRYLIKTRGQQVTLSCSPISGHRSVSWYQQTPGQGLQFLFEYFSETQRNKGNFPGRFSGRQFSNSRSEMNVSTLELGDSALYLCASTSGSTFSTDTQYFGPGTRLTVL.

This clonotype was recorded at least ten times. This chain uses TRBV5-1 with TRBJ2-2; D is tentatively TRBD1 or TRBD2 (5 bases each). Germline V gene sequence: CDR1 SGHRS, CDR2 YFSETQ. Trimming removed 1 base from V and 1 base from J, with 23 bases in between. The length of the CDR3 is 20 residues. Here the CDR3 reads CASSLKKEDWGIMNTGELFF. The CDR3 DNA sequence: TGCGCCAGCAGCTTGAAAAAAGAAGACTGGGGGATAATGAACACCGGGGAGCTGTTTTTT. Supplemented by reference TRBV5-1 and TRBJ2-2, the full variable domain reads KAGVTQTPRYLIKTRGQQVTLSCSPISGHRSVSWYQQTPGQGLQFLFEYFSETQRNKGNFPGRFSGRQFSNSRSEMNVSTLELGDSALYLCASSLKKEDWGIMNTGELFFGEGSRLTVL.

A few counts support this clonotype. CDR3 sequence: CASSEGWVGQETQYF. CDR3 DNA sequence: TGTGCCAGCAGTGAAGGGTGGGTGGGTCAAGAGACCCAGTACTTC. The rearrangement joins TRBV6-1 to TRBJ2-5; D remains unclear. Germline CDR1 and CDR2: MNHNS and SASEGT. Between the trimmed V and J ends, which lost 1 base and 2 bases, there was a span of 11 bases. CDR3 length: 15 residues.

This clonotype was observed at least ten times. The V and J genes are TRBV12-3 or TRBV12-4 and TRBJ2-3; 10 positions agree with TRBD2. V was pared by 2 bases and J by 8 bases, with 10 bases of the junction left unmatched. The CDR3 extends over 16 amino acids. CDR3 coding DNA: TGTGCCAGCAGTTTACGAGGTAGCGGGAGGCCTGGTACGCAGTATTTT. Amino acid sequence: CASSLRGSGRPGTQYF.

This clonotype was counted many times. Written as DNA, the CDR3 is TGTGCCAGCAGTTCCACAGAGAATTCACCCCTCCACTTT. It encodes CASSSTENSPLHF. The rearrangement links TRBV6-2 or TRBV6-3 to TRBJ1-6; no clear D gene. The CDR3 is 13 residues long. Trimming pared 4 bases from V and 7 bases from J, leaving 8 bases between. Germline V gives CDR1 MNHEY, CDR2 SVGEGT.

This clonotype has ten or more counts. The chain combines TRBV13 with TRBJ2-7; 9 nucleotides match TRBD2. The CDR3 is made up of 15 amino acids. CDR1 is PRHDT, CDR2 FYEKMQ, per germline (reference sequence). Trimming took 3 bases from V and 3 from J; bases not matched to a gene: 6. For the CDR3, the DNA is TGTGCCAGCAGCTTTAGCGGGGGCCAGGGCTACGAGCAGTACTTC. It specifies CASSFSGGQGYEQYF. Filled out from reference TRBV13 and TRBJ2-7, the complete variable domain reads AAGVIQSPRHLIKEKRETATLKCYPIPRHDTVYWYQQGPGQDPQFLISFYEKMQSDKGSIPDRFSAQQFSDYHSELNMSSLELGDSALYFCASSFSGGQGYEQYFGPGTRLTVT.